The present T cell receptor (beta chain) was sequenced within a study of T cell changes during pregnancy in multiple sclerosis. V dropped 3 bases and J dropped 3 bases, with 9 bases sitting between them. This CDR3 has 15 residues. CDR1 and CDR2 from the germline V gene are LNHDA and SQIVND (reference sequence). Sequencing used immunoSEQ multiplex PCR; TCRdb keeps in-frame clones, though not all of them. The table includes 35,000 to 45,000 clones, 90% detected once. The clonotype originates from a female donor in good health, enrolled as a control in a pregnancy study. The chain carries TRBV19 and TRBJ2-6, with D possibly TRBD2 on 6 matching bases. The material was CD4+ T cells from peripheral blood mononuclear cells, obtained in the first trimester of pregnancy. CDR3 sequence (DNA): TGTGCCAGTAGTATCGGCGGGGTTGGGGCCAACGTCCTGACTTTC. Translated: CASSIGGVGANVLTF.